The rows below give T cell receptor beta chains drawn from one sample of a study of blood T cell repertoires in COVID-19. Measured with immunoSEQ multiplex PCR; TCRdb has only the in-frame clones, and not every one. The profile covers 67,000 or so clones, with approximately 77% appearing a single time and approximately 0.8% taken by the ten largest. Source material: peripheral blood. The receptors derive from a woman between 70 and 85 years old with acute or convalescent COVID-19. The conserved cysteine and the conserved F or W are not part of the CDR3 here. A D gene is named only where the DNA matches it firmly.

>TRBV29-1|TRBJ2-1|NA
SVRTAPNEQF
>TRBV7-9|TRBJ2-2|NA
ASSYRQVGELF
>TRBV12-3/TRBV12-4|TRBJ1-3|NA
ASRQGTGNTIY
>TRBV10-3|TRBJ2-7|NA
AISQGYEQY
>TRBV6-1|TRBJ1-2|TRBD1
ASSEDRGLGYT
>TRBV2|TRBJ2-5|TRBD2
ASSLRLAGEQTQY
>TRBV13|TRBJ1-1|NA
ASSLSRGEAF
>TRBV6-6|TRBJ2-7|TRBD2
ASSYSGGRQEQY
>TRBV4-2|TRBJ1-2|NA
ASSQDRFYGYT
>TRBV5-5|TRBJ2-3|NA
ASSPDSQDTQY
>TRBV6-5|TRBJ1-1|NA
ASSLQGVNTEAF
>TRBV11-3|TRBJ2-5|TRBD1
ASSKGQGQETQY
>TRBV29-1|TRBJ2-5|NA
SVGQGSQETQY
>TRBV6-5|TRBJ1-2|NA
ASSYSVEAYGYT
>TRBV27|TRBJ2-1|NA
ASSLPQGSRQF
>TRBV6-1|TRBJ1-5|NA
ASSEAWGDQPQH
>TRBV24-1|TRBJ2-1|TRBD1
ATSDLGTGKDNEQF
>TRBV3-1/TRBV3-2|TRBJ1-2|TRBD1
ASSHMGPGGYSGYT
>TRBV6-1|TRBJ2-7|NA
ASSDYVQGPYEQY
>TRBV28|TRBJ2-4|TRBD1
ASRQGGQGAGNIQY
>TRBV5-4|TRBJ1-2|NA
ASSYDSNYGYT
>TRBV5-1|TRBJ2-2|NA
ASSSGQNTGELF
>TRBV24-1|TRBJ2-1|TRBD1
ATSSGTGGYNEQF
>TRBV14|TRBJ1-1|NA
ASSQDLGQIEAF
>TRBV4-2|TRBJ2-1|TRBD2
ASSQGSGRDNEQF
>TRBV7-2|TRBJ2-5|NA
ASSFKGEGTQY
>TRBV7-3|TRBJ2-3|NA
ASSLHRSTDTQY
>TRBV3-1/TRBV3-2|TRBJ2-1|NA
ASSQAYEQF
>TRBV6-5|TRBJ2-2|NA
ASRTPNTGELF
>TRBV29-1|TRBJ1-4|TRBD1
SVRGQGNNEKLF
>TRBV3-1/TRBV3-2|TRBJ2-1|NA
ASSPPSYNEQF
>TRBV3-1/TRBV3-2|TRBJ2-3|NA
ASSPTTDTQY
>TRBV12-3/TRBV12-4|TRBJ1-2|NA
ASSLDSSWGYT
>TRBV5-4|TRBJ2-7|NA
ASSYRSGLIIYEQY
>TRBV10-1|TRBJ2-1|NA
ASPGGGPPYNEQF
>TRBV28|TRBJ2-7|TRBD1
ASSQGVMSYEQY
>TRBV6-5|TRBJ1-1|TRBD1
ASSYTRGPPFTEAF
>TRBV12-3/TRBV12-4|TRBJ2-1|NA
ASSLQIYNEQF
>TRBV7-2|TRBJ1-2|TRBD1
ASSLSTGAFNYGYT
>TRBV12-3/TRBV12-4|TRBJ1-1|NA
ASSLWEHTEAF
>TRBV23-1|TRBJ1-4|TRBD1
ASSTMGTGNEKLF
>TRBV7-3|TRBJ1-4|TRBD1
ASSPQQGQNEKLF
>TRBV29-1|TRBJ2-3|NA
SVEDPLASGGTDTQY